This entry lists 19 T cell receptor beta chains sequenced from one sample in a study of blood T cell repertoires in COVID-19. Profiling relied on immunoSEQ multiplex PCR, and the TCRdb table lists in-frame clones only, not all of them. Among approximately 220,000 clones listed, just under 90% were seen once. Sample: PBMCs or T cells enriched from blood (not recorded which). The receptors stem from a young man who had recovered from COVID-19.

The chain is built from TRBV30 and TRBJ2-7, with 7 bases lining up with TRBD2. This CDR3 region has 13 residues. The V gene's germline CDR1 is GTSNPN and CDR2 SVGIG (reference sequence). V was clipped by 4 bases and J by 3 bases; unmatched bases: 6. The CDR3 reads CAWKLAVHYEQYF. The CDR3 coding sequence is TGTGCCTGGAAGCTAGCGGTGCACTACGAGCAGTACTTC.

The V call is TRBV7-2, the J call TRBJ1-5, with 8 bases aligning to TRBD1. Germline assignment: CDR1 SGHTA and CDR2 FQGNSA. V was pared by 3 bases and J by 5 bases, with 3 bases of the junction left unmatched. The CDR3 has 14 amino acids. The CDR3 DNA reads as TGTGCCAGCAGCTTCGGACAGGGATATCAGCCCCAGCATTTT. It translates to CASSFGQGYQPQHF.

This chain joins TRBV7-2 and TRBJ2-7, with 11 bases matching TRBD2. CDR3 length: 16 residues. Trimming removed 5 bases from V and 5 bases from J; junction bases left unmatched: 11. CDR1 and CDR2 from the germline V gene are SGHTA and FQGNSA. The CDR3 sequence is CASSEIRLAGSHEQYF. The CDR3 nucleotides read TGTGCCAGCAGCGAAATCAGACTAGCGGGGAGCCACGAGCAGTACTTC.

This clone was seen only once. This sequence joins TRBV28 and TRBJ1-5; maybe TRBD1 (6 bases). Germline loops: CDR1 MDHEN, CDR2 SYDVKM. The CDR3 totals 16 residues. Trimming took 5 bases from V and 3 from J, leaving 17 bases between them. The CDR3 sequence: CASSGTTGSPNQPQHF. CDR3 coding DNA: TGTGCCAGCAGTGGGACTACAGGGTCCCCCAATCAGCCCCAGCATTTT.

This chain uses TRBV28 with TRBJ1-1; D is unclear. The germline V and J ends were trimmed by 5 bases and 13 bases, with 23 bases remaining between them. The CDR3 has 14 residues. Per germline, CDR1 MDHEN and CDR2 SYDVKM. This chain's CDR3 is CASSDLPGRNMGFF. The CDR3 DNA sequence: TGTGCCAGCAGTGATCTTCCGGGTCGAAATATGGGTTTCTTT.

This clone was recorded a few times. This rearrangement joins TRBV5-6 to TRBJ1-6; no clear D gene. The V gene lost 1 base and the J gene lost 3 bases, with 8 bases spanning the gap. Germline V gene lookup returns CDR1 SGHDT and CDR2 YYEEEE. CDR3 size: 15 residues. In DNA form, the CDR3 reads TGTGCCAGCAGCTTGTCAGAAAACTATAATTCACCCCTCCACTTT. Protein: CASSLSENYNSPLHF.

This clone was observed a few times. V is TRBV19 and J is TRBJ2-1; D perhaps matches TRBD2 (6 bases). Germline CDR1 reads LNHDA; CDR2 reads SQIVND (reference sequence). The CDR3 runs to 17 residues. Trimming removed 4 bases at V and 1 base at J, with 17 bases between. As DNA, the CDR3 is TGTGCCAGTAGTACTATGGAGGGAGAAAGTTCCTACAATGAGCAGTTCTTC. Protein sequence: CASSTMEGESSYNEQFF.

The rearrangement uses TRBV4-1 and TRBJ2-1; unclear D gene. V lost 0 bases and J 1 base, leaving 10 bases between the germline ends. Germline V gene data show CDR1 as MGHRA and CDR2 as YSYEKL. This CDR3 region has 16 residues. The CDR3 reads CASSQDYSKSYNEQFF. The CDR3 DNA reads TGCGCCAGCAGCCAAGATTACAGCAAGTCCTACAATGAGCAGTTCTTC.

This clone has only one observation. The rearrangement links TRBV18 to TRBJ2-5; TRBD2 matches at 10 bases. The germline gives CDR1 KGHSH, CDR2 LQKENI. The CDR3 extends over 15 amino acids. The ends lost 3 bases at V and 3 bases at J; junction bases unmatched: 4. The CDR3 is CASSPTSGIEETQYF. CDR3 in DNA: TGTGCCAGCTCACCTACTAGCGGGATCGAAGAGACCCAGTACTTC.

V is TRBV11-2 and J is TRBJ2-5, with 8 bases that match TRBD2. Trimming cost V 5 bases and J 1 base; bases outside gene matches: 3. Germline V gene data show CDR1 as SGHAT and CDR2 as FQNNGV. The CDR3 loop spans 14 amino acids. CDR3 in DNA: TGTGCCAGCAGCCTCAGCGGGGGCCAAGAGACCCAGTACTTC. This encodes CASSLSGGQETQYF.

The chain has TRBV5-1 and TRBJ2-3; the match to TRBD2 covers 8 bases. Looked up from germline, CDR1 is SGHRS and CDR2 is YFSETQ. The CDR3 covers 14 residues. V gave up 5 bases and J gave up 1 base; unmatched junction bases: 3. The CDR3 loop is CASSSAGGTDTQYF. As DNA, the CDR3 is TGCGCCAGCAGTTCAGCGGGGGGCACAGATACGCAGTATTTT.

The chain couples TRBV7-9 to TRBJ2-2; TRBD2 aligns across 10 bases. CDR3 length: 18 amino acids. From germline, CDR1 is SEHNR and CDR2 FQNEAQ (reference sequence). V shed 2 bases, J shed 4 bases, and the junction held 10 bases outside the gene matches. CDR3 protein: CASSLSFASGGLTGELFF. The CDR3 DNA sequence: TGTGCCAGCAGCTTAAGTTTTGCTAGCGGGGGCCTCACCGGGGAGCTGTTTTTT.

In the case of this clone: At the DNA level, this CDR3 is encoded by other sequences in the same sample as well. The CDR3 sequence: CASSQDRGDTEAFF. CDR3 nucleotide sequence: TGTGCCAGCAGCCAAGACAGGGGCGACACTGAAGCTTTCTTT. This rearrangement joins TRBV3-1 (or the pseudogene TRBV3-2) to TRBJ1-1; D is possibly TRBD1 (6 bases). This CDR3 is built from 14 residues. The V gene lost 0 bases and the J gene lost 3 bases, with 8 bases spanning the gap. CDR1 LGHDT and CDR2 YNNKEL come from the germline V gene (reference sequence).

V is TRBV27 and J is TRBJ1-2; D may be TRBD1 (5 bases). V was trimmed by 3 bases and J by 2 bases, leaving 16 bases between them. Germline V gene lookup returns CDR1 MNHEY and CDR2 SMNVEV (reference sequence). This CDR3 has 16 residues. CDR3 region: CASSFTRQYGNYGYTF. As DNA, the CDR3 is TGTGCCAGCAGTTTCACTCGACAGTACGGGAACTATGGCTACACCTTC.

The V call is TRBV7-2, the J call TRBJ1-1; no definite D call. V lost 1 base, J lost 3 bases, and 6 bases lay in between. The CDR3 runs 13 residues. Germline V lookup: CDR1 SGHTA, CDR2 FQGNSA. The CDR3 sequence: CASSLEGDTEAFF. The CDR3 bases are TGTGCCAGCAGCTTAGAGGGAGACACTGAAGCTTTCTTT.

The rearrangement links TRBV15 to TRBJ2-1; possibly TRBD2 for D (6 bases). Germline lookup yields CDR1 LNHNV and CDR2 YYDKDF (reference sequence). The CDR3 covers 16 residues. The germline V and J ends were trimmed by 3 bases and 9 bases, with 21 bases remaining between them. The CDR3 DNA follows: TGTGCCACCAGCAGGAGGCGGGCGGAGGAGGGCGGTGAGCAGTTCTTC. It specifies CATSRRRAEEGGEQFF.

The CDR3 nucleotides read TGTGCCAGCAGCCCCCTCAGTGTCTCTGGGGCCAACGTCCTGACTTTC. This gives the protein CASSPLSVSGANVLTF. The chain employs TRBV5-4 and TRBJ2-6; unclear D gene. V lost 4 bases to trimming and J lost 0 bases, with 11 bases between them. The length of the CDR3 is 16 residues. Germline V lookup: CDR1 SGHNT, CDR2 YYREEE (reference sequence).

The rearrangement joins TRBV20-1 to TRBJ1-3; D remains unclear. V was clipped by 5 bases and J by 2 bases, with 4 bases between them. The CDR3 spans 11 residues. Looked up from germline, CDR1 is DFQATT and CDR2 is SNEGSKA (reference sequence). CDR3 coding DNA: TGCAGTGCTCAGACTGGAAACACCATATATTTT. Amino acid sequence: CSAQTGNTIYF.

The chain links TRBV19 to TRBJ2-2; 12 nucleotides align to TRBD2. CDR1 and CDR2 (germline): LNHDA, SQIVND (reference sequence). There are 15 residues in the CDR3. With V trimmed by 7 bases and J by 6 bases, 6 bases remained unmatched. CDR3 bases: TGTGCCAGTAAAAGACTAGCGGGGGAGTCCGGGGAGCTGTTTTTT. Amino acids: CASKRLAGESGELFF. Full variable domain (outside the CDR3, taken from reference TRBV19 and TRBJ2-2): DGGITQSPKYLFRKEGQNVTLSCEQNLNHDAMYWYRQDPGQGLRLIYYSQIVNDFQKGDIAEGYSVSREKKESFPLTVTSAQKNPTAFYLCASKRLAGESGELFFGEGSRLTVL.